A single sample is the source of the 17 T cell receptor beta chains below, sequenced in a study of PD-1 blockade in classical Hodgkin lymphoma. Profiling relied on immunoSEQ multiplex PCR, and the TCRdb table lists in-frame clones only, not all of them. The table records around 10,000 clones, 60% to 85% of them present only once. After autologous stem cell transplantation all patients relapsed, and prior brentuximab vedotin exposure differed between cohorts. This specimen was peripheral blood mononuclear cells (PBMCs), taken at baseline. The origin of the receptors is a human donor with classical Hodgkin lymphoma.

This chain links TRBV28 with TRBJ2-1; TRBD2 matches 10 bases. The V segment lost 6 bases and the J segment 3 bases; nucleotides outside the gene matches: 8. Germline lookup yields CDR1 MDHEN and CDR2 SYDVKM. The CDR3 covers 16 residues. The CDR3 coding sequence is TGTGCCAGCAGCCCGATAATAGCGGGAGGCTACAATGAGCAGTTCTTC. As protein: CASSPIIAGGYNEQFF.

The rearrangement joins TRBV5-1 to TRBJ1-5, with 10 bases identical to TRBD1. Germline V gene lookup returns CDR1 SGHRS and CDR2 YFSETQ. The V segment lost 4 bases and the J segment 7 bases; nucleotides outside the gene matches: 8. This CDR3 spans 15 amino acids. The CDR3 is CASSRAPGQGQPQHF. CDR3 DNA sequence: TGCGCCAGCAGCAGAGCCCCGGGACAGGGGCAGCCCCAGCATTTT.

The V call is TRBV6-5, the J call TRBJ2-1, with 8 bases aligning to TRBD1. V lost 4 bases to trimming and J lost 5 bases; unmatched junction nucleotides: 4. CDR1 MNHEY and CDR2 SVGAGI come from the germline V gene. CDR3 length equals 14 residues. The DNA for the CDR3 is TGTGCCAGCAGTTGGAGACAGGGGAACAATGAGCAGTTCTTC. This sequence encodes CASSWRQGNNEQFF.

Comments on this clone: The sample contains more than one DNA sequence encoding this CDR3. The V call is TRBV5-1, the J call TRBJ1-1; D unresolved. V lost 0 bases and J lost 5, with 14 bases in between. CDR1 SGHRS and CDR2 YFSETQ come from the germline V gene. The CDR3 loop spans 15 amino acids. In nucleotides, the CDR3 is TGCGCCAGCAGCTTGGAGAGAACCGGTGGAACTGAAGCTTTCTTT. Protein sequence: CASSLERTGGTEAFF.

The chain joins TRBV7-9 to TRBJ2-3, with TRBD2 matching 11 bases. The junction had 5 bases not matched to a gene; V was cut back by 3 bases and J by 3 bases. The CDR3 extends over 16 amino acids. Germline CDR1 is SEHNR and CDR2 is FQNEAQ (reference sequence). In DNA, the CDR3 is TGTGCCAGCAGCTTGTGGCTAGCGGGAGGTACAGATACGCAGTATTTT. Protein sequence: CASSLWLAGGTDTQYF.

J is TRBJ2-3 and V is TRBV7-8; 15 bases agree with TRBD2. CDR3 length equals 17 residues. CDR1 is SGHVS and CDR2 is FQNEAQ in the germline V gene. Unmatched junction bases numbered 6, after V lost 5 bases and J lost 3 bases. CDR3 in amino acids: CASSPKGLAGGTDTQYF. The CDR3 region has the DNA TGTGCCAGCAGCCCAAAGGGACTAGCGGGAGGAACAGATACGCAGTATTTT.

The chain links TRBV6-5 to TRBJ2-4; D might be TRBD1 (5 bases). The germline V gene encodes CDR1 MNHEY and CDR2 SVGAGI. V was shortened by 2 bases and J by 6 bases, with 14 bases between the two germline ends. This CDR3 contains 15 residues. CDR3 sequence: CASSYGAPARNIQYF. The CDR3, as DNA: TGTGCCAGCAGTTACGGGGCCCCGGCGAGAAACATTCAGTACTTC.

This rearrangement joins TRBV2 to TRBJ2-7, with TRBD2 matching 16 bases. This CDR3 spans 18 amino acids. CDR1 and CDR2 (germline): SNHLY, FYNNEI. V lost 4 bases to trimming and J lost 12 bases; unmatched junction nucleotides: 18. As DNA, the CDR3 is TGTGCCAGCAGTGCCTTTTGGATGGGGACTAGCGGGAGGGCTGAGTTGTACTTC. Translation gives CASSAFWMGTSGRAELYF.

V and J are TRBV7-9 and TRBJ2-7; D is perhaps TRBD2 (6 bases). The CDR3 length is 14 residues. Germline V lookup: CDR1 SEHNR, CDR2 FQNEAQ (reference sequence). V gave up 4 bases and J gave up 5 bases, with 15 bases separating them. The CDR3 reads CASSSPHGGDEQYF. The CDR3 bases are TGTGCCAGCAGCTCCCCTCACGGCGGGGACGAGCAGTACTTC.

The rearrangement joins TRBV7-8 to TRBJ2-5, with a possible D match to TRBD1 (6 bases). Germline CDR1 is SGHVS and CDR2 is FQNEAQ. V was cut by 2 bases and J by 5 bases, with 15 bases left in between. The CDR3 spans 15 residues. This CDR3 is CASSLRQGFSETQYF. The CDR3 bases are TGTGCCAGCAGCTTAAGGCAGGGGTTTTCGGAGACCCAGTACTTC.

The CDR3 reads CASSNRQTPRDNEQFF. The CDR3 nucleotides are TGTGCCAGCAGCAATCGACAGACCCCCAGGGACAATGAGCAGTTCTTC. The rearrangement links TRBV7-6 to TRBJ2-1; a weak D match, TRBD1 (5 bases). The germline V gene has CDR1 SGHVS and CDR2 FNYEAQ. Trimming pared 5 bases from V and 5 bases from J, leaving 19 bases between. The CDR3 has 16 residues.

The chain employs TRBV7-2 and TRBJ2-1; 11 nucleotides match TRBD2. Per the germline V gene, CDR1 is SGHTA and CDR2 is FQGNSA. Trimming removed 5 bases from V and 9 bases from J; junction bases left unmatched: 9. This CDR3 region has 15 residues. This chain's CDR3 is CASSPSGGSIAEQFF. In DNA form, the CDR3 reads TGTGCCAGCAGCCCTAGCGGGGGGTCGATCGCTGAGCAGTTCTTC.

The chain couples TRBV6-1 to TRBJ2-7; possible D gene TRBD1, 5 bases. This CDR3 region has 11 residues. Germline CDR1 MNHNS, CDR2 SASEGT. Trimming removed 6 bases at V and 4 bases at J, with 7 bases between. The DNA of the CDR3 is TGTGCCAGCAGATCAGGGTACGAGCAGTACTTC. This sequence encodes CASRSGYEQYF.

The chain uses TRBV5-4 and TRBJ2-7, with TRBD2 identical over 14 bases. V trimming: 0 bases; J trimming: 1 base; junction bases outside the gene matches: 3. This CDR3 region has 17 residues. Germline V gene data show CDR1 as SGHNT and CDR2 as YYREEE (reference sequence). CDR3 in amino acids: CASSLGLAGGRSYEQYF. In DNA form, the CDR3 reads TGTGCCAGCAGCTTGGGACTAGCGGGAGGGCGGTCCTACGAGCAGTACTTC.

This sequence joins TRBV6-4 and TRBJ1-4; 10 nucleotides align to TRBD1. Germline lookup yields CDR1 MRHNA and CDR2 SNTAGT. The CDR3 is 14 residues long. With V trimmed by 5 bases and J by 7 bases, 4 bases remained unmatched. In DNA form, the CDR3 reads TGTGCCAGCAGTCCGGGACAGGGGTCTGAAAAACTGTTTTTT. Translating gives CASSPGQGSEKLFF.

CDR3 in DNA: TGCGCCAGCAGCCCAGGGTGGAGCCTTATGAACACTGAAGCTTTCTTT. It translates to CASSPGWSLMNTEAFF. The chain recombines TRBV5-1 with TRBJ1-1; the D gene is possibly TRBD1 (5 bases). Germline V CDR1 and CDR2: SGHRS, YFSETQ. The length of the CDR3 is 16 residues. Trimming pared 4 bases from V and 0 bases from J, leaving 16 bases between.

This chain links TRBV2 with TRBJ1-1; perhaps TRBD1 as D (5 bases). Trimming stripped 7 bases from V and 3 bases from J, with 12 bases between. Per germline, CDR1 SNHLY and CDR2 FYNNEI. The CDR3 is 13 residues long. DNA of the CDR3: TGTGCCAGCATCAGGGATTGGGACACTGAAGCTTTCTTT. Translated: CASIRDWDTEAFF.